This TCR beta chain was captured by sequencing in a study of T cells after yellow fever vaccination. Study observations and caveats: Sorted repertoires could include abundant contaminating clonotypes from bulk cells.

TCRdb reprocessed the 5' RACE reads via MiXCR and lists one record per CDR3 protein. The sample gives about 170,000 distinct CDR3 sequences, approximately 11% of which show up once; around 34% is in the top ten. CDR1 MNHEY and CDR2 SVGAGI come from the germline V gene. The V and J ends lost 6 bases and 3 bases respectively, with 12 bases between them. The CDR3 is 13 residues long. On this clonotype itself: Its antigen remains unidentified.

The sequence was collected from a man between 18 and 35 years old who received the YFV17D yellow fever vaccine. The sequencing here drew on CD8+ T cells sorted from PBMCs, taken 15 days after the yellow fever booster vaccination. This chain joins TRBV6-5 and TRBJ2-7; tentatively, D is TRBD2 (5 bases). The CDR3 spells CASRQTDYYEQYF. The DNA for the CDR3 is TGTGCCAGCAGACAAACCGACTACTACGAGCAGTACTTC.